The next 2 T cell receptor beta chains were all read from a single sample in a study of blood T cell repertoires in COVID-19. The protocol was immunoSEQ multiplex PCR, while the TCRdb copy is restricted to in-frame clones and leaves out a portion. The sample records around 200,000 clones, about 86% being singletons. Input material: peripheral blood. The receptors were gathered from a man between 40 and 49 years old with active or convalescent COVID-19.

This chain connects TRBV4-1 to TRBJ2-7; 10 bases match TRBD2. There are 16 residues in the CDR3. V shed 2 bases and J 4 bases; nucleotides not matched to a gene: 8. CDR1 and CDR2 (germline): MGHRA, YSYEKL. In nucleotides, the CDR3 is TGCGCCAGCAGCCAAACATCTAGCGGGAGTCTGTACGAGCAGTACTTC. Its translation: CASSQTSSGSLYEQYF.

This clone has only one observation. The rearrangement joins TRBV27 to TRBJ2-3; the D gene is possibly TRBD2 (5 bases). This CDR3 is built from 16 residues. V lost 9 bases and J 3 bases, leaving 22 bases between the germline ends. Per germline, CDR1 MNHEY and CDR2 SMNVEV (reference sequence). DNA of the CDR3: TGTGCCAGTGAGATACGGACTCGGGGTAGGACAGATACGCAGTATTTT. Protein sequence: CASEIRTRGRTDTQYF.